This passage covers 32 T cell receptor beta chains from one sample sequenced in a study of T cells in Graves' hyperthyroidism and ophthalmopathy. The TCR beta CDR3 regions underwent amplification using RNA transcripts as the source. TCR CDR3 underwent first-round RT-PCR with the HTBI primer set. TCRdb fed the multiplex PCR reads into MiXCR, producing one record per CDR3 protein. The sample lists roughly 200,000 distinct CDR3 sequences, roughly a sixth occurring once. The sequencing input was blood. These TCRs come from a woman aged 45-60 years with Graves' hyperthyroidism.

This clonotype was counted ten times or more. This chain links TRBV20-1 with TRBJ2-3; D gene unclear. Trimming stripped 8 bases from V and 3 bases from J, with 18 bases between. The CDR3 spans 14 residues. CDR1 DFQATT and CDR2 SNEGSKA come from the germline V gene (reference sequence). The CDR3 reads CSPSTQGSTDTQYF. CDR3 DNA: TGCAGTCCCTCGACCCAAGGTTCGACAGATACGCAGTATTTT.

The V call is TRBV5-4, the J call TRBJ1-2; D gene uncertain. The CDR3 totals 15 residues. The germline V and J ends were trimmed by 4 bases and 6 bases, with 19 bases remaining between them. From germline, CDR1 is SGHNT and CDR2 YYREEE (reference sequence). CDR3 bases: TGTGCCAGCAGCAACGGAGGACTGATTTCTAATGGCTACACCTTC. Translation gives CASSNGGLISNGYTF.

V gene TRBV12-3 or TRBV12-4 combines with J gene TRBJ1-5; no clear D gene. V shed 4 bases and J shed 1 base, with 14 bases lying between them. The CDR3 totals 16 residues. CDR3 nucleotide sequence: TGTGCCAGCAGTTCAAGTCCGGACGGGAGCAATCAGCCCCAGCATTTT. Its protein product is CASSSSPDGSNQPQHF.

The chain links TRBV28 to TRBJ2-1; TRBD2 matches 7 bases. Losses at the gene ends were 5 bases for V and 6 bases for J; bases not matched to a gene: 16. The CDR3 has 17 residues. Germline values: CDR1 MDHEN, CDR2 SYDVKM. The CDR3 reads CASSTHGGTIRINEQFF. CDR3 sequence (DNA): TGTGCCAGCAGTACTCACGGGGGGACTATAAGGATCAATGAGCAGTTCTTC.

This clonotype was counted ten times or more. In nucleotides, the CDR3 is TGTGCCAGCAGGAAATCGGGGGTTCCTGGAAACACCATATATTTT. Its protein product is CASRKSGVPGNTIYF. This rearrangement joins TRBV12-3 or TRBV12-4 to TRBJ1-3; D possibly corresponds to TRBD1 (5 bases). The CDR3 covers 15 residues. Deletions cut 6 bases from V and 2 bases from J, with 14 bases between.

A few counts support this clonotype. The chain combines TRBV24-1 with TRBJ2-5, with a weak D call TRBD2 (6 bases). The germline gives CDR1 KGHDR, CDR2 SFDVKD. This CDR3 is built from 16 residues. With 1 base removed from V and 0 bases from J, the gap between germline ends came to 11 bases. CDR3 nucleotides: TGTGCCACCAGTGATTTCAGCCGCGGGAACCAAGAGACCCAGTACTTC. Translated: CATSDFSRGNQETQYF.

This clonotype was recorded at least ten times. The rearrangement joins TRBV6-1 to TRBJ2-3; 8 nucleotides agree with TRBD1. Germline V CDR1 and CDR2: MNHNS, SASEGT. V shed 2 bases and J 0 bases; nucleotides not matched to a gene: 1. The CDR3 runs to 15 residues. The CDR3 loop reads CASSEWDRSTDTQYF. The CDR3 nucleotides are TGTGCCAGCAGTGAATGGGACAGGAGCACAGATACGCAGTATTTT.

The chain carries TRBV7-9 and TRBJ2-4; TRBD2 aligns across 10 bases. Germline trimming cut 5 bases from V and 1 base from J; bases unmatched to any gene: 5. The CDR3 contains 16 residues. Germline V gene sequence: CDR1 SEHNR, CDR2 FQNEAQ (reference sequence). The CDR3 coding sequence is TGTGCCAGCAGCCCGAATAGCGGGAGGGCCAAAAACATTCAGTACTTC. Its translation is CASSPNSGRAKNIQYF.

This clonotype has just a few counts. The V call is TRBV12-3 or TRBV12-4, the J call TRBJ1-1; D uncertain. CDR3 length: 11 residues. With 2 bases removed from V and 8 bases from J, the gap between germline ends came to 6 bases. The CDR3 DNA follows: TGTGCCAGCAGTTTAAAAGGGGAAGCTTTCTTT. Protein product: CASSLKGEAFF.

This clonotype appeared many times. This chain uses TRBV7-6 with TRBJ2-4, with 8 bases lining up with TRBD1. The V gene's germline CDR1 is SGHVS and CDR2 FNYEAQ. This CDR3 contains 17 residues. Losses at the gene ends were 5 bases for V and 0 bases for J; bases not matched to a gene: 9. The CDR3 reads CASSESGQDLAKNIQYF. CDR3 nucleotides: TGTGCCAGCAGCGAATCGGGACAGGATCTAGCCAAAAACATTCAGTACTTC.

This clonotype was seen ten or more times. The genes are TRBV7-8 and TRBJ2-7; D not resolved. CDR1 SGHVS and CDR2 FQNEAQ come from the germline V gene. The germline V and J ends were trimmed by 5 bases and 2 bases, with 10 bases remaining between them. This CDR3 comprises 13 residues. CDR3 in DNA: TGTGCCAGCAGCCCCTTAGCAGCCTACGAGCAGTACTTC. As protein: CASSPLAAYEQYF.

This clonotype was counted ten times or more. This chain connects TRBV5-1 to TRBJ2-7; possible D gene TRBD2, 6 bases. V was pared by 7 bases and J by 3 bases, with 14 bases between. This CDR3 region has 13 residues. Germline CDR1 SGHRS, CDR2 YFSETQ. The CDR3 loop reads CASCERLDYEQYF. The CDR3 DNA follows: TGCGCCAGCTGCGAGAGACTAGACTACGAGCAGTACTTC.

This clonotype has just a few counts. The chain carries TRBV20-1 and TRBJ2-7; D uncertain. Germline V lookup: CDR1 DFQATT, CDR2 SNEGSKA (reference sequence). This CDR3 is 16 amino acids long. Trimming left V 5 bases short and J 3 bases short, with 23 bases between. Here the CDR3 reads CSAPALGSGTYYEQYF. In DNA, the CDR3 is TGCAGTGCTCCCGCGCTCGGGTCTGGTACATACTACGAGCAGTACTTC.

This clonotype turned up a few times. The V gene is TRBV20-1, the J gene TRBJ2-3, with no clear D. Trimming stripped 4 bases from V and 5 bases from J, with 19 bases between. CDR1 is DFQATT, CDR2 SNEGSKA, per germline (reference sequence). The CDR3 totals 15 residues. The CDR3, as DNA: TGCAGTGCTAAGACCGCCCGGGTACCGGGAGATACGCAGTATTTT. Amino acid sequence: CSAKTARVPGDTQYF.

V is TRBV12-3 or TRBV12-4 and J is TRBJ2-1, with D perhaps TRBD2 (5 bases). V was cut by 6 bases and J by 3 bases, with 15 bases left in between. The CDR3 sequence is 15 residues long. CDR3 residues: CASRPLGLDYNEQFF. The CDR3 DNA is TGTGCCAGCAGACCACTAGGGCTTGACTACAATGAGCAGTTCTTC.

The V and J genes are TRBV11-2 and TRBJ2-3; the match to TRBD2 covers 8 bases. The CDR3 totals 13 residues. Trimming cost V 3 bases and J 4 bases; bases outside gene matches: 0. From germline, CDR1 is SGHAT and CDR2 FQNNGV. The CDR3 spells CASSFGGADTQYF. The CDR3 region has the DNA TGTGCCAGCAGCTTCGGGGGGGCAGATACGCAGTATTTT.

This clonotype was recorded at least ten times. Mismatch with germline at one junction end may stem from a read error. The V gene is TRBV2, the J gene TRBJ1-1, with D possibly TRBD1 on 5 matching bases. The CDR3 totals 13 residues. The germline V gene has CDR1 SNHLY and CDR2 FYNNEI. Here the CDR3 DNA reads TGTGCCAGCAGTTATAGGGCGGACACTGAAGCTTCCTTT. Encoded protein: CASSYRADTEASF.

The table lists this clonotype with many counts. This chain joins TRBV5-1 and TRBJ1-1, with TRBD1 identical over 8 bases. This CDR3 comprises 15 residues. V trimming: 3 bases; J trimming: 1 base; junction bases outside the gene matches: 5. Germline V gene lookup returns CDR1 SGHRS and CDR2 YFSETQ. The CDR3 DNA is TGCGCCAGCAGCTCCTCAGACAGGGGGAACACTGAAGCTTTCTTT. It translates to CASSSSDRGNTEAFF.

This clonotype was observed at least ten times. This sequence joins TRBV24-1 and TRBJ2-5; D is perhaps TRBD1 or TRBD2 (5 bases each). Germline CDR1 and CDR2: KGHDR and SFDVKD. This CDR3 comprises 12 residues. V lost 9 bases to trimming and J lost 1 base, with 8 bases between them. The CDR3 region is CATRGSQETQYF. The CDR3 DNA is TGTGCCACCCGGGGCAGCCAAGAGACCCAGTACTTC.

This clonotype was seen a handful of times. This chain uses TRBV30 with TRBJ1-5; D possibly corresponds to TRBD1 (5 bases). With 0 bases removed from V and 1 base from J, the gap between germline ends came to 10 bases. Germline CDR1 GTSNPN, CDR2 SVGIG (reference sequence). The CDR3 has 15 amino acids. The CDR3 DNA reads as TGTGCCTGGAGTGTCAGGGCAGACAGCAATCAGCCCCAGCATTTT. Its protein product is CAWSVRADSNQPQHF.

This clonotype was detected ten times or more. This chain connects TRBV11-3 to TRBJ2-1; 7 nucleotides align to TRBD2. V dropped 3 bases and J dropped 6; count of bases not matched to a gene: 11. Germline CDR1 SGHNT, CDR2 YENEEA. This CDR3 spans 16 amino acids. DNA for the CDR3: TGTGCCAGCAGCTTTCCCGGACTAGGGGAGGCCAATGAGCAGTTCTTC. This encodes CASSFPGLGEANEQFF.

This clonotype was recorded many times. This chain connects TRBV20-1 to TRBJ2-5, with TRBD2 matching over 8 bases. J was trimmed by 4 bases and V by 1 base; bases with no gene match: 8. Germline-derived CDR1 and CDR2 are DFQATT and SNEGSKA (reference sequence). The CDR3 sequence is 15 residues long. CDR3 bases: TGCAGTGCTAGAGCACCAGCGGGAGTGGGAGAGACCCAGTACTTC. It is translated as CSARAPAGVGETQYF.

V is TRBV6-1 and J is TRBJ2-7, with D possibly called TRBD1 or TRBD2 (5 bases each). V lost 3 bases, J lost 1 base, and 7 bases lay in between. Germline assignment: CDR1 MNHNS and CDR2 SASEGT. The CDR3 spans 13 residues. The CDR3 nucleotides read TGTGCCAGCAGTGAGGGGGTTTCCTACGAGCAGTACTTC. As protein: CASSEGVSYEQYF.

There are a few counts of this clonotype. This chain uses TRBV18 with TRBJ2-5; 11 bases match TRBD2. The CDR3 runs to 15 residues. Germline lookup yields CDR1 KGHSH and CDR2 LQKENI. V lost 5 bases and J lost 4; bases outside the gene matches: 6. In DNA, the CDR3 is TGTGCCAGCTCATCAGTCGGACTAGCGGGAGAGACCCAGTACTTC. The encoded protein is CASSSVGLAGETQYF.

The rearrangement uses TRBV28 and TRBJ1-4, with 9 nucleotides matching TRBD1. The CDR3 length is 14 residues. Looked up from germline, CDR1 is MDHEN and CDR2 is SYDVKM. V dropped 6 bases and J dropped 8; count of bases not matched to a gene: 7. CDR3 sequence reads: CASRPQGALEKLFF. CDR3 bases: TGTGCCAGCAGACCACAGGGGGCGCTGGAAAAACTGTTTTTT.

This chain connects TRBV19 to TRBJ2-5; TRBD2 might be the D (5 bases). The DNA matches TRBJ2-1 better at its end, which makes the J call doubtful. Per germline, CDR1 LNHDA and CDR2 SQIVND (reference sequence). CDR3 size: 14 residues. The CDR3 is CASRGRGVQETQFF. CDR3 DNA sequence: TGTGCCAGTAGGGGGAGAGGAGTGCAAGAGACCCAGTTCTTC.

This clonotype was counted many times. The chain links TRBV29-1 to TRBJ2-5; D is uncertain. From germline, CDR1 is SQVTM and CDR2 ANQGSEA. CDR3 length: 13 residues. Trimming took off 7 bases at V and 0 bases at J, with 12 bases between the two ends. The CDR3 bases are TGCAGCGCCAATGGACGGAACCAAGAGACCCAGTACTTC. It translates to CSANGRNQETQYF.

This clonotype has just a few counts. The chain uses TRBV12-3 or TRBV12-4 and TRBJ2-5; D may be TRBD1 (5 bases). Trimming shortened V by 6 bases and J by 3 bases, and 20 bases separated the two germline ends. CDR3 length: 16 residues. CDR3 loop: CASSGLYGASEETQYF. The CDR3 DNA sequence: TGTGCCAGCAGCGGGCTGTATGGGGCGAGCGAAGAGACCCAGTACTTC.

This clonotype was counted many times. CDR3 coding DNA: TGTGCCAGCAGCCTGGGGGGCGGGCCCTCCTACGAGCAGTACTTC. Amino acids: CASSLGGGPSYEQYF. The chain uses TRBV2 and TRBJ2-7; the D call may be TRBD1 or TRBD2 (6 bases each). The germline CDR1 and CDR2 sequences are SNHLY and FYNNEI. CDR3 length: 15 amino acids. Trimming stripped 6 bases from V and 0 bases from J, with 15 bases between.

In its sample, this clonotype was seen many times. The V call is TRBV7-9, the J call TRBJ2-7; 7 bases match TRBD1. The CDR3 is made up of 14 amino acids. Germline V lookup: CDR1 SEHNR, CDR2 FQNEAQ (reference sequence). Trimming at V came to 5 bases and at J to 2 bases, leaving 6 bases not matched to a gene. CDR3 sequence: CASSLQGQTYEQYF. CDR3 coding DNA: TGTGCCAGCAGCCTCCAGGGACAGACCTACGAGCAGTACTTC. Drawing the rest from reference TRBV7-9 and TRBJ2-7, the complete variable domain is DTGVSQNPRHKITKRGQNVTFRCDPISEHNRLYWYRQTLGQGPEFLTYFQNEAQLEKSRLLSDRFSAERPKGSFSTLEIQRTEQGDSAMYLCASSLQGQTYEQYFGPGTRLTVT.

This clonotype was seen many times. V usage is TRBV7-3 and J usage is TRBJ2-2; TRBD2 matches 7 bases. The germline V gene has CDR1 SGHTA and CDR2 FQGTGA. There are 15 residues in the CDR3. The ends lost 5 bases at V and 5 bases at J; junction bases unmatched: 8. CDR3 in DNA: TGTGCCAGCAGCCGGAGCCCGGGGGGAACCGGGGAGCTGTTTTTT. It translates to CASSRSPGGTGELFF.

This clonotype was observed many times. J is TRBJ2-2 and V is TRBV6-2 or TRBV6-3; D remains ambiguous. With 5 bases removed from V and 8 bases from J, the gap between germline ends came to 9 bases. The germline gives CDR1 MNHEY, CDR2 SVGEGT. The CDR3 consists of 12 residues. CDR3 nucleotide sequence: TGTGCCAGCAGTAACCCTTTTGGGGAGCTGTTTTTT. It is translated as CASSNPFGELFF.